This entry concerns a single T cell receptor beta chain. The repertoire was sequenced with immunoSEQ multiplex PCR; TCRdb's copy has only in-frame clones and lacks some. The sample has about 710,000 clones, around 87% seen once. These data are taken from a study of shared T cell receptors in the human thymus. The V and J ends lost 3 bases and 1 base, in that order; junction bases with no gene match: 13. CDR1 SGDLS and CDR2 YYNGEE come from the germline V gene. The CDR3 runs to 19 residues. This sample was shared with a second study, whose subject was human thymus T cells. That publication notes: In corrective heart surgery, resections were taken, and these provided the thymus tissue. Blood and thymic repertoires both appeared biased in V and J gene usage.

V is TRBV9 and J is TRBJ2-2; 9 bases are shared with TRBD1. Sequenced: thymocytes. This receptor was taken from a boy less than two years old with a congenital heart defect. The CDR3 DNA is TGTGCCAGCAGCGCGGACCGGGACAGGGTCGGTGTGAACACCGGGGAGCTGTTTTTT. It yields the protein CASSADRDRVGVNTGELFF.